This T cell receptor beta chain appears in the sequencing data of a study of T cell responses to AZD1222 COVID-19 vaccine. Assay used: immunoSEQ multiplex PCR; TCRdb lists only in-frame clones, some missing. This sample has some 150,000 clones; about 87% occur once, and the top ten carry around 2.9%. Details on this clone: The antigen is undetermined.

The CDR3 is made up of 16 amino acids. Germline CDR1 and CDR2: SEHNR and FQNEAQ (reference sequence). V shed 3 bases and J shed 7 bases, with 18 bases lying between them. General study findings and limits: Baseline seropositives among AZD1222 recipients totaled only 5 or 6. Spike was spanned by vaccine-associated CD4 TCRs, which were dominant at 160-218 and 743-854. Compared with day 0, the breadth and depth of the Spike-specific TCR repertoire rose significantly after two doses of AZD1222. Every sample of the repertoires postdated the peak T cell response.

This rearrangement joins TRBV7-9 to TRBJ1-4; D is possibly TRBD1 (5 bases). The input for sequencing was peripheral blood, taken on day 0 of AZD1222 vaccination. This TCR came from an adult in good health. The CDR3 is CASSLAGSEAGEKLFF. CDR3 nucleotide sequence: TGTGCCAGCAGCTTGGCAGGGAGTGAAGCTGGTGAAAAACTGTTTTTT.